Presented here are 9 T cell receptor beta chains from one specimen sequenced in a study of T cells after yellow fever vaccination. A single record per CDR3 protein comes from TCRdb applying MiXCR to the 5' RACE reads. The sample records hundreds of thousands of distinct CDR3 sequences, roughly 9% being singletons. The source material was CD4+ T cells sorted from PBMCs, sampled 5 days after the yellow fever booster vaccination. These receptors came from a man between 18 and 35 years old who received the YFV17D yellow fever vaccine.

In its sample, this clonotype was seen many times. This chain connects TRBV7-2 to TRBJ2-3; D may correspond to TRBD1 or TRBD2 (5 bases each). The germline V gene encodes CDR1 SGHTA and CDR2 FQGNSA. V was shortened by 7 bases and J by 1 base, with 9 bases between the two germline ends. This CDR3 is built from 13 residues. DNA for the CDR3: TGTGCCAGCACTGAGGGGCGCACAGATACGCAGTATTTT. Translated: CASTEGRTDTQYF.

V and J are TRBV28 and TRBJ1-2, with unresolved D. This CDR3 spans 13 amino acids. Germline V gene lookup returns CDR1 MDHEN and CDR2 SYDVKM. Trimming took off 6 bases at V and 3 bases at J, with 11 bases between the two ends. CDR3 amino acids: CASRIGKDYGYTF. The CDR3, as DNA: TGTGCCAGCAGGATAGGGAAAGACTATGGCTACACCTTC.

This clonotype occurred many times. The rearrangement joins TRBV3-1 to TRBJ2-6; no definite D call. CDR1 and CDR2 (germline): LGHDT, YNNKEL (reference sequence). Trimming shortened V by 6 bases and J by 2 bases, and 5 bases separated the two germline ends. This CDR3 has 13 amino acids. CDR3 residues: CASRETGANVLTF. The CDR3 bases are TGTGCCAGCAGGGAGACTGGGGCCAACGTCCTGACTTTC.

The rearrangement links TRBV24-1 to TRBJ2-1, with D maybe TRBD2 (5 bases). The CDR3 totals 14 residues. Germline assignment: CDR1 KGHDR and CDR2 SFDVKD. Trimming pared 2 bases from V and 5 bases from J, leaving 9 bases between. For the CDR3, the DNA is TGTGCCACCAGTGATTCTGGGCGGGACAATGAGCAGTTCTTC. Translated, it gives CATSDSGRDNEQFF.

This clonotype showed up just a few times. The chain recombines TRBV20-1 with TRBJ1-5; 12 bases are shared with TRBD1. Per the germline V gene, CDR1 is DFQATT and CDR2 is SNEGSKA (reference sequence). The CDR3 has 13 residues. J gave up 7 bases and V 5 bases, and 3 bases lay outside the gene matches. CDR3 nucleotide sequence: TGCAGTGCTCCCGGGACAGGGGGCCAGCCCCAGCATTTT. It translates to CSAPGTGGQPQHF.

This sequence joins TRBV20-1 and TRBJ2-3; D uncertain. Germline loops: CDR1 DFQATT, CDR2 SNEGSKA (reference sequence). This CDR3 has 12 residues. Trimming took off 6 bases at V and 1 base at J, with 8 bases between the two ends. The CDR3 loop reads CSADKRTDTQYF. Written as DNA, the CDR3 is TGCAGTGCAGACAAGCGCACAGATACGCAGTATTTT.

Only a few counts were recorded for this clonotype. The V gene is TRBV5-1, the J gene TRBJ1-1; TRBD1 is a possible D gene (5 bases). Deletions cut 6 bases from V and 4 bases from J, with 19 bases between. The V gene's germline CDR1 is SGHRS and CDR2 YFSETQ. This CDR3 region has 15 residues. Here the CDR3 reads CASKPVGGGSTEAFF. CDR3 coding DNA: TGCGCCAGCAAACCCGTCGGGGGAGGGAGCACTGAAGCTTTCTTT. The full variable domain, rest sourced from reference TRBV5-1 and TRBJ1-1, is KAGVTQTPRYLIKTRGQQVTLSCSPISGHRSVSWYQQTPGQGLQFLFEYFSETQRNKGNFPGRFSGRQFSNSRSEMNVSTLELGDSALYLCASKPVGGGSTEAFFGQGTRLTVV.

The table lists this clonotype with a count of one. The chain has TRBV30 and TRBJ1-2; D may be TRBD1 (5 bases). Germline V lookup: CDR1 GTSNPN, CDR2 SVGIG (reference sequence). This CDR3 comprises 16 residues. With 1 base removed from V and 0 bases from J, the gap between germline ends came to 15 bases. In nucleotides, the CDR3 is TGTGCCTGGAGTGAGGGAGGGGTACCCTCTAACTATGGCTACACCTTC. Its protein product is CAWSEGGVPSNYGYTF.

The chain links TRBV11-2 to TRBJ2-1; D perhaps matches TRBD1 (5 bases). The CDR3 length is 15 residues. Trimming cost V 8 bases and J 5 bases, with 19 bases left between them. Germline V gene lookup returns CDR1 SGHAT and CDR2 FQNNGV. The CDR3 DNA follows: TGTGCCAGCGGAATACCAGGGATCTGGAACAATGAGCAGTTCTTC. Protein sequence: CASGIPGIWNNEQFF.